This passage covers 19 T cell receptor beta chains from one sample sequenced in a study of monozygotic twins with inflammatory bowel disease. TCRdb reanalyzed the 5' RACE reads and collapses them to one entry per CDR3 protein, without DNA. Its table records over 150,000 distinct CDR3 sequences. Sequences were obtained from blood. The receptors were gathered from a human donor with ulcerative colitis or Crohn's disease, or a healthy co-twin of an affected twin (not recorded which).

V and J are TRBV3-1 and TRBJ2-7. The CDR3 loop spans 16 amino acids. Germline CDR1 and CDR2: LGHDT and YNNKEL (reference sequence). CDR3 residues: CASSQDLTRRSYEQYF.

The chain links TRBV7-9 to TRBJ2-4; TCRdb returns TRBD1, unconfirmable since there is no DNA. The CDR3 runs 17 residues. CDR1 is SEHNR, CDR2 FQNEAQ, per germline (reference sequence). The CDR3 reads CASSHTLGQGEQKIQYF.

CDR3 loop: CASSLLPGLSTDTQYF. The chain links TRBV5-1 to TRBJ2-3; TCRdb's D gene call, TRBD2, goes unchecked for lack of DNA. Germline CDR1 and CDR2: SGHRS and YFSETQ. CDR3 size: 16 residues.

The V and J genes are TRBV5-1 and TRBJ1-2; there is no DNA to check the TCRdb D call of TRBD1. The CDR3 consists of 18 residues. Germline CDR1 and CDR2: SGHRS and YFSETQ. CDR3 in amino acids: CASSLAPLGQGANYGYTF.

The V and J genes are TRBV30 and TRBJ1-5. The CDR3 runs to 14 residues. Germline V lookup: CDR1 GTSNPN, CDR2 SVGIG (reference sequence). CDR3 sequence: CAWSKRESNQPQHF.

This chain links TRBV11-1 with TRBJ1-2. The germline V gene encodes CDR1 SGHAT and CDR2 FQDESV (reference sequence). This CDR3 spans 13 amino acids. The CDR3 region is CASSPSRDYGYTF.

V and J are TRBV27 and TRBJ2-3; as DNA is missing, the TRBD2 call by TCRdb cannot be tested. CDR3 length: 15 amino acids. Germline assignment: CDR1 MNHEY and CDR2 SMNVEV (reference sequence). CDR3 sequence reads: CASSSPAGSADTQYF.

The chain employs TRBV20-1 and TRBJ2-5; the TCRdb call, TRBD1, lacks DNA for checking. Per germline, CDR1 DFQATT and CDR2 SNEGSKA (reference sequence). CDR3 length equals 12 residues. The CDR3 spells CSASLGEETQYF.

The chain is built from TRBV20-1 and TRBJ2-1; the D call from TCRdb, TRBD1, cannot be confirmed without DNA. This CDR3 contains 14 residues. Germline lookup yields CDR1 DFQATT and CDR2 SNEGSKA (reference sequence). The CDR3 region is CSVGGGARGNEQFF.

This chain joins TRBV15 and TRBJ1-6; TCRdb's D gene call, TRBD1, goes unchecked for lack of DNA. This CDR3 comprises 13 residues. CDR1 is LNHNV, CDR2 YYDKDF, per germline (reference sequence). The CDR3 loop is CAASRETGSPLHF. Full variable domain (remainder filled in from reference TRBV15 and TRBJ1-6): DAMVIQNPRYQVTQFGKPVTLSCSQTLNHNVMYWYQQKSSQAPKLLFHYYDKDFNNEADTPDNFQSRRPNTSFCFLDIRSPGLGDTAMYLCAASRETGSPLHFGNGTRLTVT.

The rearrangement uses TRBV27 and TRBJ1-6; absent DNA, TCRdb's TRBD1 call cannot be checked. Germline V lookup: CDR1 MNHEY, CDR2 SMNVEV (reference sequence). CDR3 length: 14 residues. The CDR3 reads CASSRTGDHSPLHF.

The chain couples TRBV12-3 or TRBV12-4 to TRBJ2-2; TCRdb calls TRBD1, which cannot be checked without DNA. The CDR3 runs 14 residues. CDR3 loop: CASSKYGGDGELFF.

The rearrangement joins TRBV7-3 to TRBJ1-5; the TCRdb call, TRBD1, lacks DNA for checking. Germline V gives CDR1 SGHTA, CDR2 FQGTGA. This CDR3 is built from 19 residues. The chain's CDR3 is CASSLKIRTLLYSNQPQHF.

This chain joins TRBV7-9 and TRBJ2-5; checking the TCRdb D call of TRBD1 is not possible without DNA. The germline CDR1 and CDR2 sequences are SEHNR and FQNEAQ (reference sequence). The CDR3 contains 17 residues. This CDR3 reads CASSRRARGDVEETQYF.

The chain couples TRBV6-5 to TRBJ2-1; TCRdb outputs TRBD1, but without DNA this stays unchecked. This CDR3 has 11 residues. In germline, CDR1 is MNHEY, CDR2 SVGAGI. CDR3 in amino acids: CASLGTNEQFF.

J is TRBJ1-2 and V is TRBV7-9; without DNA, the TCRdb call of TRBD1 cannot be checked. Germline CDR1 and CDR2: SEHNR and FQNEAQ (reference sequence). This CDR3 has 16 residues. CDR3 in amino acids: CASSLSTTAHQSGYTF.

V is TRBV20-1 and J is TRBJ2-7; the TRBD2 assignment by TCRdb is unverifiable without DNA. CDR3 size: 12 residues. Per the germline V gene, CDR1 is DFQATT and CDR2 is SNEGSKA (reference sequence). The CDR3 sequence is CSARGVGHEQYF.

The CDR3 loop is CASSLGQPQETQYF. The rearrangement joins TRBV5-1 to TRBJ2-5; TCRdb proposes TRBD1, but this gene call is untestable without DNA. Germline V gene sequence: CDR1 SGHRS, CDR2 YFSETQ. CDR3 length equals 14 residues.

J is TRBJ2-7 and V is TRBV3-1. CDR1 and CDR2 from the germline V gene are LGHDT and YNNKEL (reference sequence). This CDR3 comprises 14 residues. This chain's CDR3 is CASSQVRSSYEQYF.